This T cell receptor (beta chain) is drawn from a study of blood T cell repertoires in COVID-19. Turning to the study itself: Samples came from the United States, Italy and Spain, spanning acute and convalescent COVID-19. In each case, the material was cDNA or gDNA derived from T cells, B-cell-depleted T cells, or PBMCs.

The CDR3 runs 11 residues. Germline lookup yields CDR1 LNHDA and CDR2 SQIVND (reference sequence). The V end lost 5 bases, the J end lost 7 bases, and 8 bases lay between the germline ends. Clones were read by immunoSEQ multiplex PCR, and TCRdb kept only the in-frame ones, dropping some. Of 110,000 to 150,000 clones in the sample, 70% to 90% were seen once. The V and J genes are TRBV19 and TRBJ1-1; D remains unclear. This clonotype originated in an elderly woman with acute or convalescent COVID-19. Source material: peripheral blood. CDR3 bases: TGTGCCAGTAGTCTCTACCTTGAAGCTTTCTTT. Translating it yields CASSLYLEAFF.